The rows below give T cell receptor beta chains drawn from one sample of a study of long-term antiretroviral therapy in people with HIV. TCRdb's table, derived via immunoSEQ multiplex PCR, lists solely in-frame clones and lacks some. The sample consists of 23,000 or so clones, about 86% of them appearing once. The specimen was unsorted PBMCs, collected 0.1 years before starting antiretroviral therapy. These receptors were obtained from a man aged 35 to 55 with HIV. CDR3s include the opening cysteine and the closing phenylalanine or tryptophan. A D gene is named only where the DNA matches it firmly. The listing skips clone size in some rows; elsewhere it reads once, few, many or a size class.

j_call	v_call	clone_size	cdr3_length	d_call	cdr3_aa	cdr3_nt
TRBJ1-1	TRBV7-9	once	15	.	CASSLAGRTNTEAFF	TGTGCCAGCAGCTTAGCGGGTCGTACGAACACTGAAGCTTTCTTT
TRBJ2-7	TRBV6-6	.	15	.	CASSPQGGGYREQYF	TGTGCCAGCAGCCCCCAAGGTGGTGGGTACCGCGAGCAGTACTTC
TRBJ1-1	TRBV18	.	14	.	CASSKTGKNTEAFF	TGTGCCAGCTCAAAAACGGGAAAGAACACTGAAGCTTTCTTT
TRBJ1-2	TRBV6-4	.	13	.	CASSSQGLGGYTF	TGTGCCAGCAGTTCACAGGGCTTAGGTGGCTACACCTTC
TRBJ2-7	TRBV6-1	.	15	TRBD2	CASGASRGRIGEQYF	TGTGCCAGCGGGGCATCGCGCGGGAGGATCGGCGAGCAGTACTTC
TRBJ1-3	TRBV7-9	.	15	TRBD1	CASSSTGVSGNTIYF	TGTGCCAGCAGCTCAACAGGGGTCTCTGGAAACACCATATATTTT
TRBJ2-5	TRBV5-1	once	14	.	CASSDGGFQETQYF	TGCGCCAGCAGCGATGGGGGATTCCAAGAGACCCAGTACTTC
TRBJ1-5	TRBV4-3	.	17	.	CASSQDNITTAYQPQHF	TGCGCCAGCAGCCAAGATAATATCACCACTGCTTATCAGCCCCAGCATTTT
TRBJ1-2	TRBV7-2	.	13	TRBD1	CASIMDRGFGYTF	TGTGCCAGCATCATGGACAGGGGTTTTGGCTACACCTTC
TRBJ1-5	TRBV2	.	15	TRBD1	CASKDRAWGNQPQHF	TGTGCCAGCAAGGACAGGGCCTGGGGTAATCAGCCCCAGCATTTT
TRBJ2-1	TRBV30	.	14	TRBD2	CAWSKTSGWDEQFF	TGTGCCTGGAGCAAGACTAGCGGGTGGGATGAGCAGTTCTTC
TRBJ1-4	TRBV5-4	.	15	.	CASSLAAGANEKLFF	TGTGCCAGCAGCTTGGCGGCAGGGGCTAATGAAAAACTGTTTTTT
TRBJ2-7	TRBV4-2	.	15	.	CASSQNRGSRDEQYF	TGTGCCAGCAGCCAAAATCGGGGGTCAAGGGACGAGCAGTACTTC
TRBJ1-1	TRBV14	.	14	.	CASSKSAGRREAFF	TGTGCCAGCAGCAAGTCTGCAGGGAGGCGTGAAGCTTTCTTT
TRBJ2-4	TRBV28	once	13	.	CASSQGWDNIQYF	TGTGCCAGCAGTCAGGGGTGGGATAACATTCAGTACTTC
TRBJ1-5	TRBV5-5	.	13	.	CASSRHSNQPQHF	TGTGCCAGCAGCCGACATAGCAATCAGCCCCAGCATTTT
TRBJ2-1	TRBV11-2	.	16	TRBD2	CASSPGGSGGNNEQFF	TGTGCCAGCAGCCCGGGGGGGAGCGGGGGGAACAATGAGCAGTTCTTC
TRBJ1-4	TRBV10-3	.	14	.	CAISEGGLNEKLFF	TGTGCCATCAGTGAGGGAGGTCTTAATGAAAAACTGTTTTTT
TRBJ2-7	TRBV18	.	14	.	CASSLRGKNYEQYF	TGTGCCAGCTCCCTGAGAGGGAAAAACTACGAGCAGTACTTC
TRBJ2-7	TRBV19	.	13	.	CASRRTGTYEQYF	TGTGCCAGTAGACGGACGGGTACCTACGAGCAGTACTTC
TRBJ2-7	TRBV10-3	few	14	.	CAISAREAPYEQYF	TGTGCCATCAGTGCGAGGGAGGCGCCCTACGAGCAGTACTTC
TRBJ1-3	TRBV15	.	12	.	CATSTTWNTIYF	TGTGCCACCAGCACTACATGGAACACCATATATTTT
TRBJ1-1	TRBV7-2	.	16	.	CASSLGVVSLNTEAFF	TGTGCCAGCAGCTTAGGCGTCGTCAGTTTGAACACTGAAGCTTTCTTT
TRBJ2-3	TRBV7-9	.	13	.	CAALRGGTDTQYF	TGTGCCGCCCTTAGGGGGGGCACAGATACGCAGTATTTT
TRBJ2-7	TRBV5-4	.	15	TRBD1	CASSSGDRSSYEQYF	TGTGCCAGCAGCTCGGGGGACAGGAGTTCCTACGAGCAGTACTTC
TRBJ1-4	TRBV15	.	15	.	CATSREAGSSEKLFF	TGTGCCACCAGCAGAGAGGCAGGATCAAGTGAAAAACTGTTTTTT
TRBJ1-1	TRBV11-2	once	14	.	CASSFHNRNTEAFF	TGTGCCAGCAGCTTCCACAACAGGAACACTGAAGCTTTCTTT
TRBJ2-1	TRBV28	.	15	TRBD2	CASSPGLAGLNEQFF	TGTGCCAGCAGTCCGGGACTAGCGGGCCTAAATGAGCAGTTCTTC
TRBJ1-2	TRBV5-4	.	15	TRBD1	CASSTDRVASYGYTF	TGTGCCAGCAGCACAGACAGGGTAGCTAGCTATGGCTACACCTTC
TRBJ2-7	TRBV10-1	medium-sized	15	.	CASSEGRRGHHEQYF	TGCGCCAGCAGTGAGGGCCGCCGGGGCCACCACGAGCAGTACTTC
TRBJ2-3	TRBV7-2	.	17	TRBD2	CASSSRTSGGAGVTQYF	TGTGCCAGCAGCTCCAGGACTAGCGGGGGGGCCGGGGTTACGCAGTATTTT
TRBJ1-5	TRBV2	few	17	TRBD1	CASSERGIRTGSQPQHF	TGTGCCAGCAGTGAAAGAGGGATTAGGACAGGGTCCCAGCCCCAGCATTTT
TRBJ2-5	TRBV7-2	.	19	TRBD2	CASSWTPGLAGGRRETQYF	TGTGCCAGCAGCTGGACTCCGGGACTAGCGGGCGGGAGAAGGGAGACCCAGTACTTC